This TCR beta chain was captured by sequencing in a study of blood T cell repertoires in COVID-19. Across the study: Spain, Italy and the United States supplied samples that represented acute and convalescent COVID-19.

CDR3 length: 15 residues. Looked up from germline, CDR1 is MNHEY and CDR2 is SVGEGT. Trimming pared 4 bases from V and 3 bases from J, leaving 15 bases between. The repertoire was sequenced with immunoSEQ multiplex PCR; TCRdb's copy has only in-frame clones and lacks some. The sample includes some 130,000 clones, over 60% of them seen just once. This receptor was identified in a man aged 80 or over with acute or convalescent COVID-19. The rearrangement joins TRBV6-2 or TRBV6-3 to TRBJ1-2; the D gene is possibly TRBD1 (6 bases). Sequenced sample: peripheral blood. For the CDR3, the DNA is TGTGCCAGCAGTTCAGGGCCAGGGGAAGACTATGGCTACACCTTC. Protein: CASSSGPGEDYGYTF.